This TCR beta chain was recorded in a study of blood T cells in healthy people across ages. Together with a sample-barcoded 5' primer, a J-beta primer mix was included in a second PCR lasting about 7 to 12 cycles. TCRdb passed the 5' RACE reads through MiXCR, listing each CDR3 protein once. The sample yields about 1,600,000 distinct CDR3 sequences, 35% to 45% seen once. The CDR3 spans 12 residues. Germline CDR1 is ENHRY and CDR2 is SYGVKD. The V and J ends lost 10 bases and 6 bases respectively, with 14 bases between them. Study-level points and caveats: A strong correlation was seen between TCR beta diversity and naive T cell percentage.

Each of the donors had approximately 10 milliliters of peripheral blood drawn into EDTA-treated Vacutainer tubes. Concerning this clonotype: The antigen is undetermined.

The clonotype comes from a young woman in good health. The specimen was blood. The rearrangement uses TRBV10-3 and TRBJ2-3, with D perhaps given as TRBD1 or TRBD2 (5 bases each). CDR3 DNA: TGTGCCACCGGGACGGAGTCCGATACGCAGTATTTT. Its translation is CATGTESDTQYF.